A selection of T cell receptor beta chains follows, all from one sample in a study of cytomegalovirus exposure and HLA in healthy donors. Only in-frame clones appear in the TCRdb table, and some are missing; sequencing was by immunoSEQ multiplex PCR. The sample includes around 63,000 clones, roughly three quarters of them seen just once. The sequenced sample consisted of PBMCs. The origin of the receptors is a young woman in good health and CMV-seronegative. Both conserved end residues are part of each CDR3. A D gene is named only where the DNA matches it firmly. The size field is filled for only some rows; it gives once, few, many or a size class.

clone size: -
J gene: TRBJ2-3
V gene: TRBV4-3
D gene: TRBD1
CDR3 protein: CASSQEDRGGGDTQYF
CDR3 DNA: TGCGCCAGCAGCCAGGAAGACAGGGGTGGGGGAGATACGCAGTATTTT

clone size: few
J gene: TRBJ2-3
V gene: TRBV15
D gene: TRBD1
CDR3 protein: CATSRDVRGPDTQYF
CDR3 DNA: TGTGCCACCAGCAGAGATGTTAGGGGGCCAGATACGCAGTATTTT

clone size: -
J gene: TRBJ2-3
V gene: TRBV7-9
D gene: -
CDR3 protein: CASSATYTDTQYF
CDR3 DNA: TGTGCCAGCAGCGCAACCTACACAGATACGCAGTATTTT

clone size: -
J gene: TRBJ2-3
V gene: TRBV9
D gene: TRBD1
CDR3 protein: CASSPYSGTGVGPDTQYF
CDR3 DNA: TGTGCCAGCAGCCCCTACTCCGGGACAGGGGTTGGGCCAGATACGCAGTATTTT

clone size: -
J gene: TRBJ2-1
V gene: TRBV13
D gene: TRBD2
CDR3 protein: CASSLLAGANNEQFF
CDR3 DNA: TGTGCCAGCAGCTTGCTAGCGGGAGCTAATAATGAGCAGTTCTTC

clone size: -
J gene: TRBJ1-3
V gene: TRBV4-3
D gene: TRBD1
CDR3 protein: CASSPGQGMDTIYF
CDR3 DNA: TGCGCCAGCAGCCCGGGACAGGGGATGGACACCATATATTTT

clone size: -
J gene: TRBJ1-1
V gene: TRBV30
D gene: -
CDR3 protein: CAWSVLGANTEAFF
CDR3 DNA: TGTGCCTGGAGTGTGCTAGGGGCGAACACTGAAGCTTTCTTT

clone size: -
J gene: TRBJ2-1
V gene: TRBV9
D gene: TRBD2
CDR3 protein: CASSPPIGGDYNEQFF
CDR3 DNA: TGTGCCAGCAGCCCCCCTATCGGGGGGGACTACAATGAGCAGTTCTTC

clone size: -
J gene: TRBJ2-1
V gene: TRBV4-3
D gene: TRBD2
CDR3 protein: CASSPRGGDYNEQFF
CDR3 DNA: TGCGCCAGCAGCCCCCGGGGAGGGGATTACAATGAGCAGTTCTTC

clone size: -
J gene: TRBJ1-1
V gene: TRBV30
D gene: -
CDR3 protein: CAATQTEAFF
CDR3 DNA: TGTGCCGCCACGCAGACTGAAGCTTTCTTT

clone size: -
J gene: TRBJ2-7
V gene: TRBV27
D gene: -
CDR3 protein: CASSLTRLSYEQYF
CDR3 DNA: TGTGCCAGCAGTTTGACGAGACTGTCTTACGAGCAGTACTTC

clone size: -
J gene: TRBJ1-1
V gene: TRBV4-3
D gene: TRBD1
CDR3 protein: CASSQEVMDRADTEAFF
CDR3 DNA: TGCGCCAGCAGCCAAGAGGTCATGGACAGGGCTGACACTGAGGCTTTCTTT

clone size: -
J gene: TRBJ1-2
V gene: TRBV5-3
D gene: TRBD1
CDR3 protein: CARSLGGQGGDGYTF
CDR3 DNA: TGTGCCAGAAGCTTGGGGGGACAGGGGGGTGATGGCTACACCTTC

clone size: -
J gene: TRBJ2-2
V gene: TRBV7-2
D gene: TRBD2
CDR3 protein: CASSSLRVTSGLNTGELFF
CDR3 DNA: TGTGCCAGCAGCTCCCTCCGAGTGACTAGCGGGTTGAACACCGGGGAGCTGTTTTTT

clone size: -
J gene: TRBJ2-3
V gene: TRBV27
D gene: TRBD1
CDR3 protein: CASSQGVVDTQYF
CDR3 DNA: TGTGCCAGCAGCCAGGGGGTTGTAGATACGCAGTATTTT

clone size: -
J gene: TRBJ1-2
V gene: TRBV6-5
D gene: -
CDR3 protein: CASSYSDRGAYGYTF
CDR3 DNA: TGTGCCAGCAGTTACTCCGACCGTGGGGCATATGGCTACACCTTC

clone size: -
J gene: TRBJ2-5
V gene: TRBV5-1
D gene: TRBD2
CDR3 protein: CASSVEGLGKETQYF
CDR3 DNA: TGCGCCAGCAGCGTCGAGGGACTAGGAAAAGAGACCCAGTACTTC

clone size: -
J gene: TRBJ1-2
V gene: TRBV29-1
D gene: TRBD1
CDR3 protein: CSVALRQGGGYTF
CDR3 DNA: TGCAGCGTCGCCCTTAGACAGGGCGGTGGCTACACCTTC

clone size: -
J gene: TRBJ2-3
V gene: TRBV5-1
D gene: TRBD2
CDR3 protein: CASSLAGGSDTQYF
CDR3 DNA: TGCGCCAGCAGCTTGGCGGGGGGGTCAGATACGCAGTATTTT

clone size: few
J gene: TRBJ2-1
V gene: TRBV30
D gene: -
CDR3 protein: CAWSGGLGGNEQFF
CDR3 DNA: TGTGCCTGGAGTGGGGGGCTAGGAGGCAATGAGCAGTTCTTC

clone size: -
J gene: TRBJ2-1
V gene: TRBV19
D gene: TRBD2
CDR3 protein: CASSIEAGNNEQFF
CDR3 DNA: TGTGCCAGTAGTATAGAAGCGGGAAACAATGAGCAGTTCTTC

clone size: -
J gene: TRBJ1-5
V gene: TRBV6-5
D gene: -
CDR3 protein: CASSSTGSNQPQHF
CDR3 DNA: TGTGCCAGCAGTTCAACAGGGAGCAATCAGCCCCAGCATTTT

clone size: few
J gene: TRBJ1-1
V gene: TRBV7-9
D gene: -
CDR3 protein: CASSLPAVNTEAFF
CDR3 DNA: TGTGCCAGCAGCTTACCGGCGGTGAACACTGAAGCTTTCTTT

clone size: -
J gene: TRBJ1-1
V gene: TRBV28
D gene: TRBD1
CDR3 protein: CASRGDRNTEAFF
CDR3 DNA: TGTGCCAGCAGAGGGGACAGGAACACTGAAGCTTTCTTT

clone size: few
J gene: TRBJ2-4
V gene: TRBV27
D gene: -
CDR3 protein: CASSLLQGNIQYF
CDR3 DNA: TGTGCCAGCAGTCTCCTCCAGGGGAACATTCAGTACTTC

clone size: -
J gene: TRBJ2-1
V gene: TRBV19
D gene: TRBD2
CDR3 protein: CASSPPRLAGGVNEQFF
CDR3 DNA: TGTGCCAGTAGTCCCCCGAGACTAGCGGGAGGGGTCAATGAGCAGTTCTTC

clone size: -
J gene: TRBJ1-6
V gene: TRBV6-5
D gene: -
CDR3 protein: CASSYSRGHNSPLHF
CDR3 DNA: TGTGCCAGCAGTTACTCGCGGGGGCACAATTCACCCCTCCACTTT

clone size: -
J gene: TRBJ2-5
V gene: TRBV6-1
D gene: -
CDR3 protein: CASAAGPDRDQYF
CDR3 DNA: TGTGCCAGCGCGGCAGGGCCAGATAGGGACCAGTACTTC

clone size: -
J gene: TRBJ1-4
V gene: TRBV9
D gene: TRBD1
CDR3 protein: CASSVVEGGDEKLFF
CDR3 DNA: TGTGCCAGCAGCGTAGTTGAAGGGGGCGATGAAAAACTGTTTTTT

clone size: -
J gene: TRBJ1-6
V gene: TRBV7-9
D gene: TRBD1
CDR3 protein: CASGTGQGKTPLHF
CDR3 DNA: TGTGCCAGCGGAACGGGACAGGGAAAAACACCCCTCCACTTT

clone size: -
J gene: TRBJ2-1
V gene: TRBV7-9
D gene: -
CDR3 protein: CASSLYGGLNNEQFF
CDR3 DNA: TGTGCCAGCAGCTTATACGGCGGACTCAACAATGAGCAGTTCTTC

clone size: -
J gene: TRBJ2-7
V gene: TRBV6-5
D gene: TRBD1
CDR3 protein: CASSLRQGIYEQYF
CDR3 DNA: TGTGCCAGCAGTCTCAGACAGGGGATCTACGAGCAGTACTTC

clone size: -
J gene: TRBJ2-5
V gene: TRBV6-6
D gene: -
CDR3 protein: CASSPQETQYF
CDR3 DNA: TGTGCCAGCAGCCCACAAGAGACCCAGTACTTC

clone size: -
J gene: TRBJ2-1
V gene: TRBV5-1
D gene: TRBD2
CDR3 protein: CASSFDPSGGSNEQFF
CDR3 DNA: TGCGCCAGCAGCTTTGACCCTAGCGGGGGGTCGAATGAGCAGTTCTTC

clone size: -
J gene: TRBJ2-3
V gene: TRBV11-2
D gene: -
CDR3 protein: CASSLRGPGGTDTQYF
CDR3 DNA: TGTGCCAGCAGCCTAAGAGGGCCCGGAGGAACAGATACGCAGTATTTT

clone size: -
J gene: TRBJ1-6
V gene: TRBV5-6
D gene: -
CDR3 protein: CASSSQEGNNSPLHF
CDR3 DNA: TGTGCCAGCAGCTCCCAGGAGGGGAATAATTCACCCCTCCACTTT

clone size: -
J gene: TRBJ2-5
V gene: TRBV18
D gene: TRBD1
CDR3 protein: CASSRMDRQETQYF
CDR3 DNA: TGTGCCAGCTCAAGAATGGACAGGCAAGAGACCCAGTACTTC

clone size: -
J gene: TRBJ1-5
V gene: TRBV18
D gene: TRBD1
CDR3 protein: CASSRGRDRGRWEPQHF
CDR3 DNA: TGTGCCAGCTCACGCGGCCGGGACAGGGGGCGGTGGGAGCCCCAGCATTTT

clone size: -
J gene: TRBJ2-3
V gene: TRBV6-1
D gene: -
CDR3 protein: CASSGRLGLYSTDTQYF
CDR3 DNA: TGTGCCAGCAGTGGGAGACTAGGCTTATATAGCACAGATACGCAGTATTTT

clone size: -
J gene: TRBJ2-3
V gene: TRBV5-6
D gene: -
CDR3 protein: CASSLSTDTQYF
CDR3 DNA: TGTGCCAGCAGCCTTAGCACAGATACGCAGTATTTT

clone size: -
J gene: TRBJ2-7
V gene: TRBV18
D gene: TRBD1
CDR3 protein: CASSLGQGLSEQYF
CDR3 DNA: TGTGCCAGCTCACTCGGACAGGGGCTTAGCGAGCAGTACTTC

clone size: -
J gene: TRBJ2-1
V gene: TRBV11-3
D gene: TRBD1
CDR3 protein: CASSLYPGGGEQFF
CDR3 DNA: TGTGCCAGCAGCTTATATCCAGGGGGCGGTGAGCAGTTCTTC

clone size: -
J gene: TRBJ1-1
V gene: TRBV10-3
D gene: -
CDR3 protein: CAISERGNTEAFF
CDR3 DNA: TGTGCCATCAGTGAGCGGGGGAACACTGAAGCTTTCTTT

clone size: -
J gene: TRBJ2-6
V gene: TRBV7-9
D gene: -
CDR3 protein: CASSLEHTGANVLTF
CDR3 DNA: TGTGCCAGCAGCTTAGAACATACTGGGGCCAACGTCCTGACTTTC

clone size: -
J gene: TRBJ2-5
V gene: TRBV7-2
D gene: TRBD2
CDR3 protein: CASSFSLAGGPRQETQYF
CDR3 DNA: TGTGCCAGCAGCTTTTCACTAGCGGGGGGGCCGCGGCAAGAGACCCAGTACTTC

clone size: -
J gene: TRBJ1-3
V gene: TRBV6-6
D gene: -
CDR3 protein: CASSYSRQERAIYF
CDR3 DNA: TGTGCCAGCAGTTACAGCCGGCAGGAAAGAGCCATATATTTT

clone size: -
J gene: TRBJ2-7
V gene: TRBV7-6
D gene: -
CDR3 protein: CASSLDPTETYEQYF
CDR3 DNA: TGTGCCAGCAGCTTAGATCCCACAGAAACCTACGAGCAGTACTTC

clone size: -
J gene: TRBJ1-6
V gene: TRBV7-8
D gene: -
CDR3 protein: CASSLGGGPYNSPLHF
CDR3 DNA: TGTGCCAGCAGTTTAGGTGGGGGCCCCTATAATTCACCCCTCCACTTT

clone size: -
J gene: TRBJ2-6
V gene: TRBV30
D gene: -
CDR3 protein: CAWNRAGANVLTF
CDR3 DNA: TGTGCCTGGAACAGAGCTGGGGCCAACGTCCTGACTTTC

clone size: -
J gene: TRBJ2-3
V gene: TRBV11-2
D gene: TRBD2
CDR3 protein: CASSHYRRGGGDTQYF
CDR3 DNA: TGTGCCAGCAGCCATTATAGGCGGGGGGGAGGAGATACGCAGTATTTT

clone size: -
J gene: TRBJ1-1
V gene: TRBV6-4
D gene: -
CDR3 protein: CASSWTANTEAFF
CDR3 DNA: TGTGCCAGCAGTTGGACAGCGAACACTGAAGCTTTCTTT

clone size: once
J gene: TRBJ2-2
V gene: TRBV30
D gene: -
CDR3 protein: CAWSFSPGANTGELFF
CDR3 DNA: TGTGCCTGGAGCTTCAGTCCAGGGGCGAACACCGGGGAGCTGTTTTTT

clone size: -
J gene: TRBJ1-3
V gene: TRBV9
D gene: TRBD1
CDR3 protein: CASSVSGTVFSGNTIYF
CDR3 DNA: TGTGCCAGCAGCGTCTCCGGGACAGTCTTCTCTGGAAACACTATATATTTT